A single sample gave rise to the 19 T cell receptor beta chains below, sequenced in a study of cytomegalovirus exposure and HLA in healthy donors (dated by TCRdb to the late 2010s). The protocol used for the library was the immunoSEQ multiplex PCR assay. For the multiplex PCR, a mixture combining 60 forward primers for TCR Vbeta segments and 13 reverse primers for TCR Jbeta segments was used. Imported from immuneACCESS, the table was reduced by TCRdb to in-frame sequences with V and J called. These copies leave out some clones; in studies compared against another copy, an unresolved V gene accounts for under half, and the cause of the remainder is not known. For this sample there are 190,000 or so clones; roughly four fifths appear just once. Of the sample, 1.5% to 2% is held by the ten largest clones. The sample was PBMCs. All receptors derive from a man aged 50-59 years in good health and CMV-seronegative.

The chain recombines TRBV27 with TRBJ2-7; the match to TRBD1 covers 7 bases. Trimming took 5 bases from V and 0 from J; bases not matched to a gene: 1. Looked up from germline, CDR1 is MNHEY and CDR2 is SMNVEV (reference sequence). The CDR3 runs to 13 residues. The DNA for the CDR3 is TGTGCCAGCAGTCGGGACAGCTCCTACGAGCAGTACTTC. This gives the protein CASSRDSSYEQYF.

This rearrangement joins TRBV6-5 to TRBJ2-7, with 8 bases identical to TRBD1. CDR3 size: 14 residues. V gave up 2 bases and J gave up 5 bases; unmatched junction bases: 5. Germline V gene lookup returns CDR1 MNHEY and CDR2 SVGAGI. As DNA, the CDR3 is TGTGCCAGCAGTTACCGACAGGGGCACAACGAGCAGTACTTC. This translates into CASSYRQGHNEQYF.

A single count supports this clone. The rearrangement joins TRBV5-1 to TRBJ2-1, with 10 bases identical to TRBD2. The CDR3 contains 15 residues. Germline V gene lookup returns CDR1 SGHRS and CDR2 YFSETQ. Germline trimming cut 5 bases from V and 10 bases from J; bases unmatched to any gene: 12. CDR3 nucleotides: TGCGCCAGCAGAGTCCTAGCGGGAGAGCTAGAGGAGCAGTTCTTC. Translation gives CASRVLAGELEEQFF. Full variable domain (remainder filled in from reference TRBV5-1 and TRBJ2-1): KAGVTQTPRYLIKTRGQQVTLSCSPISGHRSVSWYQQTPGQGLQFLFEYFSETQRNKGNFPGRFSGRQFSNSRSEMNVSTLELGDSALYLCASRVLAGELEEQFFGPGTRLTVL.

The chain combines TRBV5-1 with TRBJ1-3; weak D call: TRBD1 (5 bases). This CDR3 contains 15 residues. Trimming stripped 4 bases from V and 0 bases from J, with 11 bases between. CDR1 is SGHRS and CDR2 is YFSETQ in the germline V gene. The CDR3 is CASSTGGGSGNTIYF. CDR3 nucleotides: TGCGCCAGCAGCACAGGCGGCGGCTCTGGAAACACCATATATTTT.

The chain recombines TRBV5-1 with TRBJ2-1, with D possibly being TRBD1 (5 bases). Germline values: CDR1 SGHRS, CDR2 YFSETQ. CDR3 length: 15 amino acids. V was pared by 0 bases and J by 0 bases, with 7 bases between. CDR3 sequence (DNA): TGCGCCAGCAGCTTGGATGACAGCTCCTACAATGAGCAGTTCTTC. As protein: CASSLDDSSYNEQFF.

CDR3 coding DNA: TGTGCCAGCAGTTCCGCAGGGTTCCAAGAGACCCAGTACTTC. Amino acids: CASSSAGFQETQYF. The V call is TRBV28, the J call TRBJ2-5, with TRBD1 as a possible D gene (5 bases). The CDR3 extends over 14 amino acids. Germline V CDR1 and CDR2: MDHEN, SYDVKM. Trimming cost V 4 bases and J 1 base, with 10 bases left between them.

This chain links TRBV28 with TRBJ2-7; D remains ambiguous. The CDR3 loop spans 15 amino acids. Trimming took 5 bases from V and 1 from J, leaving 15 bases between them. Germline values: CDR1 MDHEN, CDR2 SYDVKM. In DNA, the CDR3 is TGTGCCAGCAGTGGATCGTACGAAGCGTCCTACGAGCAGTACTTC. The encoded protein is CASSGSYEASYEQYF.

CDR3 amino acids: CASSAALINTEAFF. The CDR3 nucleotides are TGTGCCAGCAGTGCGGCGCTGATCAACACTGAAGCTTTCTTT. This chain joins TRBV28 and TRBJ1-1; no clear D. The germline V gene encodes CDR1 MDHEN and CDR2 SYDVKM. The CDR3 covers 14 residues. Trimming stripped 5 bases from V and 2 bases from J, with 12 bases between.

This clone came up once. This sequence joins TRBV11-1 and TRBJ2-1; the D is unclear. Looked up from germline, CDR1 is SGHAT and CDR2 is FQDESV (reference sequence). V dropped 3 bases and J dropped 0 bases, with 3 bases sitting between them. The CDR3 is 13 residues long. The CDR3: CASSFSSYNEQFF. CDR3 nucleotide sequence: TGTGCCAGCAGCTTTAGCTCCTACAATGAGCAGTTCTTC.

The rearrangement links TRBV14 to TRBJ2-7, with no clear D. V was pared by 0 bases and J by 4 bases, with 13 bases between. The CDR3 sequence is 15 residues long. CDR1 and CDR2 from the germline V gene are SGHDN and FVKESK. CDR3 nucleotides: TGTGCCAGCAGCCAAGATGAGGCATTACCATACGAGCAGTACTTC. Translating it yields CASSQDEALPYEQYF.

The chain joins TRBV14 to TRBJ2-2; D remains ambiguous. The V end lost 4 bases, the J end lost 3 bases, and 6 bases lay between the germline ends. This CDR3 spans 13 amino acids. CDR1 and CDR2 from the germline V gene are SGHDN and FVKESK. The CDR3 is CASSPQDTGELFF. The DNA of the CDR3 is TGTGCCAGCAGCCCGCAGGACACCGGGGAGCTGTTTTTT. The whole variable domain, filled in from reference TRBV14 and TRBJ2-2, reads EAGVTQFPSHSVIEKGQTVTLRCDPISGHDNLYWYRRVMGKEIKFLLHFVKESKQDESGMPNNRFLAERTGGTYSTLKVQPAELEDSGVYFCASSPQDTGELFFGEGSRLTVL.

The chain carries TRBV5-4 and TRBJ1-6; TRBD1 matches at 9 bases. Germline loops: CDR1 SGHNT, CDR2 YYREEE (reference sequence). V trimming: 1 base; J trimming: 7 bases; junction bases outside the gene matches: 3. The CDR3 spans 15 residues. CDR3 sequence: CASSLIGTGNSPLHF. The CDR3 DNA sequence: TGTGCCAGCAGCTTGATAGGGACAGGGAATTCACCCCTCCACTTT.

This chain connects TRBV6-8 to TRBJ1-5; the D gene is possibly TRBD1 (5 bases). The CDR3 extends over 16 amino acids. Germline V gene data show CDR1 as MNHGY and CDR2 as SAAAGT. V lost 9 bases to trimming and J lost 0 bases, with 18 bases between them. CDR3 residues: CASTIPGLNSNQPQHF. CDR3 coding DNA: TGTGCCAGTACCATCCCAGGGTTAAATAGCAATCAGCCCCAGCATTTT.

The rearrangement uses TRBV7-2 and TRBJ1-3; 8 positions agree with TRBD1. The CDR3 totals 15 residues. Germline CDR1 and CDR2: SGHTA and FQGNSA. With V trimmed by 3 bases and J by 4 bases, 5 bases remained unmatched. CDR3 region: CASSFGTGRGNTIYF. CDR3 bases: TGTGCCAGCAGCTTTGGGACAGGCCGGGGAAACACCATATATTTT.

The chain has TRBV7-3 and TRBJ1-1, with 7 bases identical to TRBD1. Germline V CDR1 and CDR2: SGHTA, FQGTGA. V was pared by 4 bases and J by 7 bases, with 9 bases of the junction left unmatched. The CDR3 consists of 14 residues. The CDR3 loop reads CASSSTGTVNEAFF. CDR3 coding DNA: TGTGCCAGCAGCTCGACCGGGACAGTCAATGAAGCTTTCTTT.

The rearrangement uses TRBV7-2 and TRBJ2-3; 8 bases agree with TRBD2. The CDR3 runs to 15 residues. V lost 4 bases and J lost 1; bases outside the gene matches: 4. Germline CDR1 reads SGHTA; CDR2 reads FQGNSA. The CDR3, as DNA: TGTGCCAGCAGCTATAATAGCGGGGGCACAGATACGCAGTATTTT. It translates to CASSYNSGGTDTQYF.

This clone was observed a few times. The rearrangement uses TRBV6-1 and TRBJ1-1; TRBD1 matches 7 bases. V lost 3 bases, J lost 7 bases, and 5 bases stayed unmatched. The CDR3 sequence is 13 residues long. The germline V gene encodes CDR1 MNHNS and CDR2 SASEGT. The CDR3 region has the DNA TGTGCCAGCAGTGATCTGACAGGGTTTGAAGCTTTCTTT. It translates to CASSDLTGFEAFF.

The rearrangement links TRBV2 to TRBJ1-5; TRBD1 matches at 9 bases. CDR1 SNHLY and CDR2 FYNNEI come from the germline V gene. With 5 bases clipped from V and 6 bases from J, the junction kept 8 bases outside the gene matches. CDR3 length: 15 residues. This CDR3 reads CASSTRDRDFQPQHF. The CDR3 DNA reads TGTGCCAGCAGTACCCGGGACAGGGACTTTCAGCCCCAGCATTTT.

The CDR3 DNA reads as TGTGCCAGCAGCCAAGGTGCTAGCGGGAGCTCCTACGAGCAGTACTTC. Its translation: CASSQGASGSSYEQYF. This chain uses TRBV4-2 with TRBJ2-7; TRBD2 aligns across 10 bases. The junction had 3 bases not matched to a gene; V was cut back by 1 base and J by 0 bases. CDR3 size: 16 residues. In germline, CDR1 is LGHNA, CDR2 YNFKEQ.